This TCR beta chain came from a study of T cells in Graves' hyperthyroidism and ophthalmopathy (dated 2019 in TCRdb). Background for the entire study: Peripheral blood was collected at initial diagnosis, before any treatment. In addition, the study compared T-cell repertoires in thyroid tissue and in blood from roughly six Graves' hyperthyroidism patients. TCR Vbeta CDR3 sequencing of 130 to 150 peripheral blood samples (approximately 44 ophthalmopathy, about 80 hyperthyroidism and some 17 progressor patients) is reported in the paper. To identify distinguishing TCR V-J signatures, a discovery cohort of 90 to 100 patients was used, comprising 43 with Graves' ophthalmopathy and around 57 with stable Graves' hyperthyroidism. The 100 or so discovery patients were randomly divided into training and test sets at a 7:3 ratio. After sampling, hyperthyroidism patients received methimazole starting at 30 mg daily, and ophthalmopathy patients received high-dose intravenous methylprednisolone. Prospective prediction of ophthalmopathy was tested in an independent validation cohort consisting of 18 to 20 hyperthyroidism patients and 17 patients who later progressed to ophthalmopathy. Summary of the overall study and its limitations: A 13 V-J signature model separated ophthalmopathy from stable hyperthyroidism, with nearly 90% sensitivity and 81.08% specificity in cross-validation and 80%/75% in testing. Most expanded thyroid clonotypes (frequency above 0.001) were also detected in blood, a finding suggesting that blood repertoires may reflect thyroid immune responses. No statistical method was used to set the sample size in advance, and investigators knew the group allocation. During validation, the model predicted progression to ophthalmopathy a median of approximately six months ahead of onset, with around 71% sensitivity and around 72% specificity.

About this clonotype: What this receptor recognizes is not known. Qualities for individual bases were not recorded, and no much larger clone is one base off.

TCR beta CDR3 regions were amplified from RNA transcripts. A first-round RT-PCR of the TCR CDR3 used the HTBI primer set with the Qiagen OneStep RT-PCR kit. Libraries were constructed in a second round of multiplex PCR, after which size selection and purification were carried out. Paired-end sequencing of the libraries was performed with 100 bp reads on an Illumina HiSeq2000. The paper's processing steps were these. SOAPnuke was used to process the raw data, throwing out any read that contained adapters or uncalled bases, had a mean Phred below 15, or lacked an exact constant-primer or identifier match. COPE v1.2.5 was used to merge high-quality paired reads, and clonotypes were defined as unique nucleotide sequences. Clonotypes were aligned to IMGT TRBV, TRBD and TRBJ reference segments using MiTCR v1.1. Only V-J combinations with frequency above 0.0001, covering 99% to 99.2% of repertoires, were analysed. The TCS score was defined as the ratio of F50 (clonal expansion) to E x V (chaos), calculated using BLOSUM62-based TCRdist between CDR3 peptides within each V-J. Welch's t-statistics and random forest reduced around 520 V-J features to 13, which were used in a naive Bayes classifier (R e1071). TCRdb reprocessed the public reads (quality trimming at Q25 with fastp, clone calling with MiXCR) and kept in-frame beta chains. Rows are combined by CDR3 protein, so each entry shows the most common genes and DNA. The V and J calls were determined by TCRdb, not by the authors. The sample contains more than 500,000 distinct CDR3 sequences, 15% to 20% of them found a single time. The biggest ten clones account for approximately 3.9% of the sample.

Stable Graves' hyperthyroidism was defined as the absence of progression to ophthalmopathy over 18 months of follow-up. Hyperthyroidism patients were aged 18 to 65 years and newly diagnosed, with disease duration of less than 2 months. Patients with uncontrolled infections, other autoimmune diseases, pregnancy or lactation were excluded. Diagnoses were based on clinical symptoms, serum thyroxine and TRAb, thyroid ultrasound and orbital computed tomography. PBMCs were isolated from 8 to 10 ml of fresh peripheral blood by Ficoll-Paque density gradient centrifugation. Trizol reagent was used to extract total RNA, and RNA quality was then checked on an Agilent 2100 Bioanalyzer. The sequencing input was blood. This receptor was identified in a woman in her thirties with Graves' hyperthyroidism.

The CDR3 amino acid sequence is: CASSQVLGYTGELFF. The DNA is TGCGCCAGCAGCCAAGTCCTCGGGTACACCGGGGAGCTGTTTTTT. The V and J segments used are TRBV4-1 and TRBJ2-2; the D gene cannot be resolved reliably. CDR1 and CDR2 were assigned from the germline V gene as MGHRA and YSYEKL. The CDR3 holds 15 amino acids from the cysteine to the phenylalanine. CDR3 DNA only is kept here, 45 bases in frame from base 1. The germline ends are 9 bases apart after V is trimmed by 1 base and J by 3 bases.